What follows describes a single TCR beta chain. The sample belongs to a study of blood T cell repertoires in COVID-19. In the study overall: Italy, Spain and the United States were the sources of the convalescent and acute COVID-19 samples.

The table came from immunoSEQ multiplex PCR; TCRdb's copy has only in-frame clones and leaves some out. The sample consists of roughly 100,000 clones, almost 85% of them appearing once. V lost 7 bases to trimming and J lost 0 bases, with 16 bases between them. CDR1 is MNHGY, CDR2 SAAAGT, per germline. The CDR3 contains 15 residues. The rearrangement joins TRBV6-8 to TRBJ2-7, with D maybe TRBD1 (5 bases). The clonotype originates from a middle-aged man with active or convalescent COVID-19. Sequenced sample: peripheral blood. CDR3 region: CASNTRSDTSYEQYF. DNA of the CDR3: TGTGCCAGCAATACCCGTTCGGACACCTCCTACGAGCAGTACTTC.